The entry that follows covers one TCR beta chain sequence. This entry belongs to a study of shared T cell receptors in the human thymus. The CDR3 consists of 15 residues. V was shortened by 10 bases and J by 2 bases, with 17 bases between the two germline ends. In germline, CDR1 is ENHRY, CDR2 SYGVKD. TCRdb's copy holds only in-frame clones and misses some; the assay was immunoSEQ multiplex PCR. The sample yields about 380,000 clones, 95% seen once. This receptor was taken from a human donor. The chain joins TRBV10-3 to TRBJ1-4; D is possibly TRBD1 (6 bases). Sequenced sample: thymocytes. In DNA, the CDR3 is TGTGCCACCAACGCGGGGGCGCTGACTAATGAAAAACTGTTTTTT. It translates to CATNAGALTNEKLFF.